This TCR beta chain originates from a study of T cells in Graves' hyperthyroidism and ophthalmopathy. This clonotype came up many times. What was amplified from RNA transcripts were TCR beta CDR3 regions. Initially, a first-round RT-PCR of the TCR CDR3 employed the HTBI primer set. TCRdb passed the multiplex PCR reads through MiXCR, listing each CDR3 protein once. The sample consists of over 250,000 distinct CDR3 sequences, 22% of them appearing once. The receptor comes from a man aged 25-40 years with Graves' ophthalmopathy. Sequenced sample: blood.

For the CDR3, the DNA is TGTGCCTGGAGGACGGGACTAGCGGGAGAGCGAGAGACCCAGTACTTC. This codes for CAWRTGLAGERETQYF. This chain connects TRBV30 to TRBJ2-5; 14 bases are shared with TRBD2. The V segment lost 3 bases and the J segment 4 bases; nucleotides outside the gene matches: 7. CDR1 and CDR2 from the germline V gene are GTSNPN and SVGIG (reference sequence). The CDR3 extends over 16 amino acids.